The next 28 T cell receptor beta chains were all read from a single sample in a study of cytomegalovirus exposure and HLA in healthy donors. Primers included in the PCR were 60 Vbeta and 13 Jbeta primers. TCRdb's table, derived via immunoSEQ multiplex PCR, lists solely in-frame clones and lacks some. The sample holds 200,000 to 250,000 clones, 83% seen once. The material sequenced was PBMCs. These receptors were obtained from a girl between 5 and 17 years old in good health and CMV-seronegative.

The chain employs TRBV25-1 and TRBJ1-3; TRBD1 might be the D (6 bases). The CDR3 consists of 18 residues. Trimming removed 2 bases at V and 0 bases at J, with 17 bases between. Germline CDR1 and CDR2: MGHDK and SYGVNS. CDR3 sequence: CASSEGQKSPFSGNTIYF. The CDR3, as DNA: TGTGCCAGCAGTGAAGGACAGAAAAGCCCTTTCTCTGGAAACACCATATATTTT.

This rearrangement joins TRBV5-1 to TRBJ2-5; 10 positions match TRBD2. Germline CDR1 reads SGHRS; CDR2 reads YFSETQ. The junction had 2 bases not matched to a gene; V was cut back by 0 bases and J by 0 bases. The CDR3 has 16 residues. For the CDR3, the DNA is TGCGCCAGCAGCTTGGCAGGACTAGCGGACCAAGAGACCCAGTACTTC. Translation: CASSLAGLADQETQYF.

This chain joins TRBV28 and TRBJ2-7, with 11 positions matching TRBD2. From germline, CDR1 is MDHEN and CDR2 SYDVKM. J gave up 1 base and V 5 bases, and 1 base lay outside the gene matches. The CDR3 length is 14 residues. CDR3 loop: CASSPSGRSYEQYF. The CDR3 DNA reads TGTGCCAGCAGTCCTAGCGGGAGGTCCTACGAGCAGTACTTC. Full variable domain (rest looked up from reference TRBV28 and TRBJ2-7): DVKVTQSSRYLVKRTGEKVFLECVQDMDHENMFWYRQDPGLGLRLIYFSYDVKMKEKGDIPEGYSVSREKKERFSLILESASTNQTSMYLCASSPSGRSYEQYFGPGTRLTVT.

The V and J genes are TRBV30 and TRBJ1-6; D remains ambiguous. The CDR3 covers 12 residues. The ends were cut back, 3 bases at V and 5 bases at J, with 5 bases in the middle. CDR1 and CDR2 from the germline V gene are GTSNPN and SVGIG (reference sequence). CDR3 residues: CAWRQNNSPLHF. CDR3 sequence (DNA): TGTGCCTGGAGGCAGAATAATTCACCCCTCCACTTT.

V is TRBV23-1 and J is TRBJ2-5; D perhaps matches TRBD2 (7 bases). TRBV23-1 is treated as an ORF (open reading frame) with a function not yet certain. This CDR3 spans 16 amino acids. With 0 bases removed from V and 5 bases from J, the gap between germline ends came to 16 bases. The CDR3 is CASSQSMGGQWETQYF. The CDR3 DNA reads as TGCGCCAGCAGTCAATCGATGGGGGGGCAGTGGGAGACCCAGTACTTC.

The gene calls are TRBV29-1 and TRBJ2-5; 7 bases fit TRBD1. Losses at the gene ends were 3 bases for V and 1 base for J; bases not matched to a gene: 14. Germline V gene sequence: CDR1 SQVTM, CDR2 ANQGSEA. CDR3 length: 17 amino acids. The CDR3 is CSVDGLLTGSTQETQYF. The CDR3 DNA reads as TGCAGCGTTGACGGACTTCTGACAGGGAGTACCCAAGAGACCCAGTACTTC.

The chain couples TRBV6-1 to TRBJ1-1, with unresolved D. Trimming cost V 10 bases and J 5 bases, with 5 bases left between them. Germline loops: CDR1 MNHNS, CDR2 SASEGT. CDR3 length: 9 amino acids. This CDR3 reads CATMTEAFF. CDR3 nucleotides: TGTGCCACCATGACTGAAGCTTTCTTT.

The rearrangement joins TRBV5-1 to TRBJ1-4; D remains ambiguous. Germline CDR1 reads SGHRS; CDR2 reads YFSETQ. This CDR3 is 14 amino acids long. V lost 2 bases and J 6 bases, leaving 11 bases between the germline ends. The CDR3 sequence: CASSFGSDYEKLFF. Here the CDR3 DNA reads TGCGCCAGCAGCTTTGGGAGCGACTATGAAAAACTGTTTTTT.

This chain uses TRBV7-9 with TRBJ2-7; no reliable D call. Germline V gene data show CDR1 as SEHNR and CDR2 as FQNEAQ (reference sequence). Trimming took off 1 base at V and 6 bases at J, with 7 bases between the two ends. The CDR3 totals 12 residues. CDR3 nucleotide sequence: TGTGCCAGCAGCTTAGGAACGGGCGAGCAGTACTTC. It is translated as CASSLGTGEQYF.

The CDR3 loop reads CASSVAPSRSETQYF. The DNA for the CDR3 is TGTGCCAGCAGCGTAGCACCTAGTAGGTCGGAGACCCAGTACTTC. This rearrangement joins TRBV9 to TRBJ2-5; D remains ambiguous. V was cut by 0 bases and J by 5 bases, with 14 bases left in between. The CDR3 is made up of 15 amino acids. The V gene's germline CDR1 is SGDLS and CDR2 YYNGEE.

This rearrangement joins TRBV11-1 to TRBJ2-3; 7 bases fit TRBD1. V lost 4 bases to trimming and J lost 1 base; unmatched junction nucleotides: 8. CDR1 and CDR2 (germline): SGHAT, FQDESV (reference sequence). This CDR3 is built from 16 residues. The CDR3 protein is CASSSGGQGGTDTQYF. In DNA, the CDR3 is TGTGCCAGCAGCTCCGGCGGGCAGGGGGGCACAGATACGCAGTATTTT. Supplemented by reference TRBV11-1 and TRBJ2-3, the full variable domain reads EAEVAQSPRYKITEKSQAVAFWCDPISGHATLYWYRQILGQGPELLVQFQDESVVDDSQLPKDRFSAERLKGVDSTLKIQPAELGDSAMYLCASSSGGQGGTDTQYFGPGTRLTVL.

This chain joins TRBV28 and TRBJ1-4; 10 nucleotides agree with TRBD1. V lost 2 bases, J lost 3 bases, and 9 bases stayed unmatched. The CDR3 covers 18 residues. Germline CDR1 and CDR2: MDHEN and SYDVKM. CDR3 nucleotides: TGTGCCAGCAGTTTACCCACGCATGGGACAGGGGCTAATGAAAAACTGTTTTTT. This gives the protein CASSLPTHGTGANEKLFF.

This clone was counted once. The rearrangement links TRBV5-1 to TRBJ1-1; no reliable D call. The V gene's germline CDR1 is SGHRS and CDR2 YFSETQ. The CDR3 contains 14 residues. V was clipped by 2 bases and J by 7 bases, with 15 bases between them. CDR3 nucleotide sequence: TGCGCCAGCAGCTTCTATGAGGGTTCGGTTGAAGCTTTCTTT. It translates to CASSFYEGSVEAFF.

This clone has just a few counts. The chain couples TRBV5-5 to TRBJ2-2, with a weak D call TRBD2 (6 bases). This CDR3 spans 14 amino acids. The germline V gene encodes CDR1 SGHKS and CDR2 YYEKEE (reference sequence). Trimming took off 5 bases at V and 6 bases at J, with 14 bases between the two ends. In DNA form, the CDR3 reads TGTGCCAGCAGGGAGGGTAGGTCGGCCGGGGAGCTGTTTTTT. Translated, it gives CASREGRSAGELFF.

The V call is TRBV9, the J call TRBJ1-6, with D possibly TRBD1 on 6 matching bases. V was pared by 2 bases and J by 7 bases, with 10 bases between. The CDR3 is 14 residues long. Germline CDR1 and CDR2: SGDLS and YYNGEE. The CDR3 spells CASSVEGENSPLHF. CDR3 nucleotides: TGTGCCAGCAGCGTCGAGGGGGAAAATTCACCCCTCCACTTT.

In its sample, this clone was seen once. The chain carries TRBV19 and TRBJ1-1; TRBD1 matches at 8 bases. The V gene end was trimmed by 4 bases and the J gene end by 7 bases; junction bases not matched to a gene: 11. This CDR3 region has 15 residues. CDR1 and CDR2 (germline): LNHDA, SQIVND (reference sequence). This chain's CDR3 is CASSTLQGEGGEAFF. DNA for the CDR3: TGTGCCAGTAGTACACTACAGGGGGAGGGAGGTGAAGCTTTCTTT.

This chain connects TRBV7-8 to TRBJ2-7; 12 nucleotides line up with TRBD2. The CDR3 runs to 15 residues. Per germline, CDR1 SGHVS and CDR2 FQNEAQ. Losses at the gene ends were 5 bases for V and 3 bases for J; bases not matched to a gene: 5. CDR3 loop: CASSPRTSGDYEQYF. In DNA form, the CDR3 reads TGTGCCAGCAGCCCCAGGACTAGCGGGGACTACGAGCAGTACTTC.

This chain links TRBV5-4 with TRBJ2-5; a possible D gene is TRBD2 (6 bases). The germline CDR1 and CDR2 sequences are SGHNT and YYREEE (reference sequence). The CDR3 extends over 15 amino acids. Trimming took 0 bases from V and 5 from J, leaving 14 bases between them. The CDR3 spells CASSLARARGETQYF. For the CDR3, the DNA is TGTGCCAGCAGCTTGGCGCGGGCACGGGGGGAGACCCAGTACTTC.

The chain recombines TRBV5-1 with TRBJ2-7; 9 nucleotides line up with TRBD1. V shed 4 bases and J 5 bases; nucleotides not matched to a gene: 7. The CDR3 is 14 amino acids. CDR1 and CDR2 from the germline V gene are SGHRS and YFSETQ. CDR3: CASSVRQGGDEQYF. The CDR3 DNA reads TGCGCCAGCAGCGTGCGACAGGGGGGAGACGAGCAGTACTTC.

The chain joins TRBV7-9 to TRBJ1-2, with 9 bases identical to TRBD1. With 2 bases clipped from V and 6 bases from J, the junction kept 7 bases outside the gene matches. Germline loops: CDR1 SEHNR, CDR2 FQNEAQ (reference sequence). The CDR3 consists of 15 residues. CDR3 nucleotides: TGTGCCAGCAGCTTAAGCCGAGGGACAGGGAATGGCTACACCTTC. Its protein product is CASSLSRGTGNGYTF.

This rearrangement joins TRBV4-3 to TRBJ2-3; maybe TRBD2 (5 bases). The CDR3 totals 13 residues. Between the trimmed V and J ends, which lost 5 bases and 5 bases, there was a span of 11 bases. CDR1 is LGHNA and CDR2 is YSLEER in the germline V gene. CDR3 in amino acids: CASSGTREDTQYF. The CDR3 DNA is TGCGCCAGCAGCGGAACCCGGGAAGATACGCAGTATTTT.

This clone has only a few counts. This sequence joins TRBV6-1 and TRBJ2-7, with 7 bases identical to TRBD1. This CDR3 region has 14 residues. CDR1 and CDR2 (germline): MNHNS, SASEGT. J was trimmed by 0 bases and V by 4 bases; bases with no gene match: 3. The CDR3 is CASSGGQSSYEQYF. The CDR3 DNA follows: TGTGCCAGCAGTGGGGGACAGAGCTCCTACGAGCAGTACTTC.

The chain links TRBV5-1 to TRBJ2-1; 12 bases fit TRBD2. Looked up from germline, CDR1 is SGHRS and CDR2 is YFSETQ. The CDR3 extends over 20 amino acids. J gave up 0 bases and V 1 base, and 11 bases lay outside the gene matches. The CDR3 coding sequence is TGCGCCAGCAGCTTGCCCCCTAGCGGGGGGGCCTCTGGCTCCTACAATGAGCAGTTCTTC. This sequence encodes CASSLPPSGGASGSYNEQFF.

The chain links TRBV6-6 to TRBJ2-1, with D possibly TRBD1 on 5 matching bases. Germline-derived CDR1 and CDR2 are MNHNY and SVGAGI (reference sequence). Trimming removed 5 bases at V and 7 bases at J, with 12 bases between. The CDR3 is 13 residues long. CDR3 DNA: TGTGCCAGCAGTGCTCAGGGCGCAAATGAGCAGTTCTTC. This gives the protein CASSAQGANEQFF.

The CDR3 region is CASSPLYSSGRGTQYF. The CDR3 nucleotides read TGTGCCAGCTCACCTCTCTATTCTAGCGGTCGGGGGACCCAGTACTTC. The chain links TRBV27 to TRBJ2-5; 7 bases are a match to TRBD2. Trimming took 8 bases from V and 7 from J; bases not matched to a gene: 19. Looked up from germline, CDR1 is MNHEY and CDR2 is SMNVEV (reference sequence). The CDR3 length is 16 residues.

This clone appeared once. The V and J genes are TRBV13 and TRBJ2-1, with a weak D call TRBD1 (5 bases). V lost 6 bases and J 6 bases, leaving 24 bases between the germline ends. CDR3 length: 17 amino acids. CDR1 is PRHDT, CDR2 FYEKMQ, per germline (reference sequence). CDR3 sequence reads: CASRGRTQGLGRNEQFF. Written as DNA, the CDR3 is TGTGCCAGCAGAGGGCGAACCCAGGGCTTGGGCCGCAATGAGCAGTTCTTC.

The chain joins TRBV28 to TRBJ1-5; D may be TRBD1 (5 bases). Trimming removed 1 base at V and 0 bases at J, with 16 bases between. Germline lookup yields CDR1 MDHEN and CDR2 SYDVKM. The CDR3 totals 18 residues. The CDR3 protein is CASSLSALARDSNQPQHF. The CDR3 coding sequence is TGTGCCAGCAGTTTATCTGCCTTGGCCAGGGATAGCAATCAGCCCCAGCATTTT.

The CDR3 DNA is TGCGCCAGCAGCCTCGGAAGGGGAAGCTATGGCTACACCTTC. The encoded protein is CASSLGRGSYGYTF. V and J are TRBV5-1 and TRBJ1-2; perhaps TRBD1 as D (5 bases). CDR1 SGHRS and CDR2 YFSETQ come from the germline V gene. Trimming left V 4 bases short and J 4 bases short, with 14 bases between. This CDR3 has 14 residues.